This entry is about one T cell receptor beta chain. Its antigen is not identified. Both 60 Vbeta primers and 13 Jbeta primers went into the PCR. The protocol was immunoSEQ multiplex PCR, while the TCRdb copy is restricted to in-frame clones and leaves out a portion. The sample records under 80,000 clones, about 81% being singletons. This sample was included in a study of cytomegalovirus exposure and HLA in healthy donors. Study-wide results and caveats: Per a prior analysis, the majority of TCR beta V segments were productive roughly 87% or roughly 30% of the time. It was assumed in the presence/absence analyses that sequencing depth was roughly uniform across donors.

V was shortened by 4 bases and J by 7 bases, with 14 bases between the two germline ends. Per germline, CDR1 MNHEY and CDR2 SMNVEV (reference sequence). The CDR3 runs to 14 residues. The sample was PBMCs. This chain uses TRBV27 with TRBJ1-5; tentatively, D is TRBD1 (5 bases). The TCR originated in a man between 45 and 60 years old in good health and CMV-seropositive. CDR3 sequence (DNA): TGTGCCAGCAGTTATCGGGGGGTAGGCCAGCCCCAGCATTTT. This gives the protein CASSYRGVGQPQHF.